This TCR beta chain is drawn from a study of spatial heterogeneity in lung cancer. TCR cDNA molecules each carried a unique molecular identifier. TCRdb re-called the 5' RACE reads through MiXCR, storing one row per CDR3 protein. This repertoire shows some 23,000 distinct CDR3 sequences, 7% found once; its top ten account for roughly an eighth. V was pared by 1 base and J by 11 bases, with 9 bases between. The CDR3 has 12 amino acids. Per germline, CDR1 LGHDT and CDR2 YNNKEL (reference sequence). Time point: sample taken at primary tumor resection. The chain joins TRBV3-1 to TRBJ2-1, with D possibly called TRBD1 or TRBD2 (6 bases each). Sequences were derived from PBMCs, sampled at surgery. The sequence was obtained from a male donor with early-stage non-small cell lung cancer. CDR3 in amino acids: CASSQGGTQQFF. CDR3 nucleotides: TGTGCCAGCAGCCAAGGCGGGACACAGCAGTTCTTC.